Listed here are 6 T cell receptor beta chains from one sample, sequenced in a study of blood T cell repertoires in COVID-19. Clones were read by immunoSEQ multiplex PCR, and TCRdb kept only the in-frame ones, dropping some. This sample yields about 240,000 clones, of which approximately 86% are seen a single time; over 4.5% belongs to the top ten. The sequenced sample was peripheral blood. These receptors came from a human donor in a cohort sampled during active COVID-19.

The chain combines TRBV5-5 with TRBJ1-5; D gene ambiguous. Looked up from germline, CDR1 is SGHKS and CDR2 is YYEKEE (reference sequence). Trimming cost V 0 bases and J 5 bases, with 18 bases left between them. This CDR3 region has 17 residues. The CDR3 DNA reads TGTGCCAGCAGCTTGGGACTCCGATTTTCGGGAGATCAGCCCCAGCATTTT. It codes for CASSLGLRFSGDQPQHF.

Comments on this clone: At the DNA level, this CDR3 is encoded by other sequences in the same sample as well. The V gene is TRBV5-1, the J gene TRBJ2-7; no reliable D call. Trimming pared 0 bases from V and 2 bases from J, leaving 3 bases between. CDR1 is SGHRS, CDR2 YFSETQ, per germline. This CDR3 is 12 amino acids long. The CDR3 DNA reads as TGCGCCAGCAGCTTGGTAGCCTACGAGCAGTACTTC. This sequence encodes CASSLVAYEQYF.

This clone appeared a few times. The CDR3 sequence: CATSRVDRGRPGELFF. CDR3 DNA sequence: TGTGCCACCAGCAGAGTGGACAGGGGCCGGCCCGGGGAGCTGTTTTTT. The V call is TRBV15, the J call TRBJ2-2; TRBD1 matches 9 bases. The CDR3 is 16 residues long. The V gene's germline CDR1 is LNHNV and CDR2 YYDKDF (reference sequence). Trimming cost V 1 base and J 6 bases; bases outside gene matches: 6.

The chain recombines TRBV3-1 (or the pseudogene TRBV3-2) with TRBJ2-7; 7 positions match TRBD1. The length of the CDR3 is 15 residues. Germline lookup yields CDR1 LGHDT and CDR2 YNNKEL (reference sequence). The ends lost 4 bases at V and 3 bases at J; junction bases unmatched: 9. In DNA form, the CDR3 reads TGTGCCAGCAGCCTCTACGGGACAGACGTCTACGAGCAGTACTTC. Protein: CASSLYGTDVYEQYF.

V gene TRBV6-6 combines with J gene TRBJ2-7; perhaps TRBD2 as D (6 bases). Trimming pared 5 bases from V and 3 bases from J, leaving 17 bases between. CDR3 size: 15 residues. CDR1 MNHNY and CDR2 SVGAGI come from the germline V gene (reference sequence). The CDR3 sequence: CASSAPGVINYEQYF. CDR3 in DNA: TGTGCCAGCAGTGCCCCGGGGGTCATAAACTACGAGCAGTACTTC.

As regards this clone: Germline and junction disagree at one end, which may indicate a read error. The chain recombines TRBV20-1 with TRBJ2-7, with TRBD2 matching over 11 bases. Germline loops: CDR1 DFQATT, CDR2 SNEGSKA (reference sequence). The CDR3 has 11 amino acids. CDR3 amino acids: CSARTTSGIIF. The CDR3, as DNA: TGCAGTGCTAGAACGACTAGCGGGATTATCTTC.